A single sample gave rise to the 6 T cell receptor beta chains below, sequenced in a study of CD8 T cells in ankylosing spondylitis. In TCRdb, the 5' RACE reads were re-called with MiXCR into one record per CDR3 protein. Found here are 220,000 or so distinct CDR3 sequences, 10% to 13% of them singletons; the top ten hold roughly 23%. Material: blood, either unsorted or a sorted T cell fraction (not recorded which). The receptor set was obtained from a male donor with ankylosing spondylitis or in good health (not recorded which).

This clonotype was seen a single time. The gene calls are TRBV6-1 and TRBJ2-6; D is possibly TRBD2 (5 bases). Trimming shortened V by 6 bases and J by 1 base, and 19 bases separated the two germline ends. This CDR3 is built from 18 residues. Germline values: CDR1 MNHNS, CDR2 SASEGT. CDR3: CASRDPRGRGSGANVLTF. The CDR3 DNA sequence: TGTGCCAGCAGAGATCCGCGCGGACGCGGGTCTGGGGCCAACGTCCTGACTTTC.

This chain links TRBV7-9 with TRBJ2-5; tentatively, D is TRBD2 (6 bases). Germline V lookup: CDR1 SEHNR, CDR2 FQNEAQ (reference sequence). The CDR3 runs 15 residues. Trimming pared 3 bases from V and 2 bases from J, leaving 13 bases between. CDR3 amino acids: CASSFGSGAQETQYF. The CDR3, as DNA: TGTGCCAGCAGCTTTGGTAGCGGAGCGCAAGAGACCCAGTACTTC.

This clonotype has at least ten counts. This sequence joins TRBV7-2 and TRBJ2-7; no reliable D call. The ends were cut back, 5 bases at V and 1 base at J, with 18 bases in the middle. Germline V gene sequence: CDR1 SGHTA, CDR2 FQGNSA. This CDR3 is 16 amino acids long. The CDR3 DNA reads as TGTGCCAGCAGCGGCTTAGGTGGCTGGAGATCCTACGAGCAGTACTTC. Amino acids: CASSGLGGWRSYEQYF.

V is TRBV15 and J is TRBJ1-1; a possible D gene is TRBD1 (6 bases). Trimming shortened V by 2 bases and J by 3 bases, and 10 bases separated the two germline ends. The CDR3 loop spans 14 amino acids. CDR1 and CDR2 (germline): LNHNV, YYDKDF (reference sequence). The CDR3 spells CATSRTGSDTEAFF. CDR3 DNA sequence: TGTGCCACCAGCAGAACAGGGTCGGACACTGAAGCTTTCTTT.

Only one count was recorded for this clonotype. Just one base apart from a much larger clone, this may be a read error. V usage is TRBV20-1 and J usage is TRBJ1-1; D gene uncertain. CDR3 length: 11 residues. Per the germline V gene, CDR1 is DFQATT and CDR2 is SNEGSKA (reference sequence). CDR3 sequence (DNA): TGCAGCCCCTTCTTGAACGCTGAAGCTTTCTTT. Its translation is CSPFLNAEAFF.

J is TRBJ2-1 and V is TRBV28; unclear D gene. Germline V gives CDR1 MDHEN, CDR2 SYDVKM. Trimming removed 3 bases at V and 4 bases at J, with 4 bases between. The CDR3 is 12 residues long. The CDR3 here is CASSFMYNEQFF. CDR3 nucleotides: TGTGCCAGCAGTTTTATGTACAATGAGCAGTTCTTC. Full variable domain (missing parts from reference TRBV28 and TRBJ2-1): DVKVTQSSRYLVKRTGEKVFLECVQDMDHENMFWYRQDPGLGLRLIYFSYDVKMKEKGDIPEGYSVSREKKERFSLILESASTNQTSMYLCASSFMYNEQFFGPGTRLTVL.